This T cell receptor beta chain was captured by sequencing in a study of blood T cell repertoires in COVID-19. Study information: COVID-19 samples from acute and convalescent phases originated in the United States, Italy and Spain. PBMCs, B-cell-depleted T cells, or T cells were the source of the cDNA or gDNA that made up the material.

In the authors' methods: Amplification of reference gene primers provided the estimated nucleated cell counts. Clones were sequenced by immunoSEQ multiplex PCR, and TCRdb holds only the in-frame ones, with some missing. V and J calls and clone size are given by that table; D and trimming were obtained from the DNA. This table has roughly 280,000 clones, under 95% appearing once. Before they entered the study, exposed participants had met a COVID-19 case within 2 weeks. V was clipped by 4 bases and J by 1 base; unmatched bases: 5. Germline V gives CDR1 SEHNR, CDR2 FQNEAQ (reference sequence). The CDR3 length is 15 residues.

The chain combines TRBV7-9 with TRBJ1-1, with 8 bases that match TRBD1. The clonotype comes from a man aged 35 to 55 who had been exposed to COVID-19. The sequencing sample was made of PBMCs or T cells enriched from blood (not recorded which). CDR3 sequence reads: CASSSQGGWNTEAFF. The CDR3 nucleotides are TGTGCCAGCAGCTCACAGGGGGGATGGAACACTGAAGCTTTCTTT.